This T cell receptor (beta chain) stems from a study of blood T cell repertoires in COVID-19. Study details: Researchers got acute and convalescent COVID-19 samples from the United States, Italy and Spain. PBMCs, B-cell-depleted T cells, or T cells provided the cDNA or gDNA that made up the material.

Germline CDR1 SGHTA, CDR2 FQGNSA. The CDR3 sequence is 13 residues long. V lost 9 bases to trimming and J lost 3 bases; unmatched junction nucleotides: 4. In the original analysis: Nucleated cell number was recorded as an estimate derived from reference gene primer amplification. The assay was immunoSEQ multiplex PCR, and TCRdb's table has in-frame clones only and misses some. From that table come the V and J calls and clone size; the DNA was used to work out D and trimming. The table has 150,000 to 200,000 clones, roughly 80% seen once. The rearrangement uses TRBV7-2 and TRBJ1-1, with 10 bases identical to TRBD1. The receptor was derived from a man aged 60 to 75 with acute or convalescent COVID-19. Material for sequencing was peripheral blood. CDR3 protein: CASDRGPYTEAFF. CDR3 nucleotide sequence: TGTGCCAGTGACAGGGGGCCTTACACTGAAGCTTTCTTT.